This T cell receptor (beta chain) was recorded in a study of T cell responses to AZD1222 COVID-19 vaccine. Study-wide points: Close to half of all spike-specific TCRs reportedly target regions of the variants that are unmutated. No day 14 peak samples; only post-peak repertoires were characterized.

The CDR3 consists of 13 residues. V was trimmed by 3 bases and J by 4 bases, leaving 7 bases between them. Remarks on this clone: Its target is not known.

Using immunoSEQ multiplex PCR, the repertoire was profiled, and TCRdb retains in-frame clones only, with some absent. The sample carries around 140,000 clones, approximately 93% recorded once. The sequence came from an adult in good health. The sequencing here drew on peripheral blood, taken on day 0 of AZD1222 vaccination. The chain couples TRBV12-3 or TRBV12-4 to TRBJ2-1; D uncertain. In nucleotides, the CDR3 is TGTGCCAGCAGTTTCGGGCAGTACAATGAGCAGTTCTTC. As protein: CASSFGQYNEQFF.